This T cell receptor (beta chain) was profiled in a study of cytomegalovirus exposure and HLA in healthy donors. Study in general: The platform used for the 95 to 150 validation repertoires matched that of the approximately 670 first-cohort repertoires, a later analysis reported. Overall study findings and caveats: Among TCR sequences, most were rare, though some public TCRs appeared in many donors.

Donors were drawn from the roughly 110-subject validation cohort, separate from the roughly 700-subject first cohort. This table comes from immunoSEQ multiplex PCR, and its TCRdb copy is limited to in-frame clones, with some not included. The table shows 250,000 to 350,000 clones, with roughly 87% occurring only once. Germline CDR1 and CDR2: SEHNR and FQNEAQ (reference sequence). Between the trimmed V and J ends, which lost 2 bases and 7 bases, there was a span of 15 bases. This CDR3 has 15 amino acids. Note on this clone: Antigen unknown.

Sequenced input: PBMCs. This clonotype was sampled from a young man in good health and CMV-seronegative. The chain links TRBV7-9 to TRBJ2-1; D remains ambiguous. The CDR3 DNA reads as TGTGCCAGCAGCTTAAGTGTCAGGCAACAGAATGAGCAGTTCTTC. Amino acids: CASSLSVRQQNEQFF. Supplemented by reference TRBV7-9 and TRBJ2-1, the full variable domain reads DTGVSQNPRHKITKRGQNVTFRCDPISEHNRLYWYRQTLGQGPEFLTYFQNEAQLEKSRLLSDRFSAERPKGSFSTLEIQRTEQGDSAMYLCASSLSVRQQNEQFFGPGTRLTVL.